This T cell receptor beta chain was sequenced in a study of blood T cell repertoires in COVID-19. This CDR3 comprises 14 residues. Germline V CDR1 and CDR2: MGHRA, YSYEKL. Trimming shortened V by 4 bases and J by 5 bases, and 15 bases separated the two germline ends. The table came from immunoSEQ multiplex PCR; TCRdb's copy has only in-frame clones and leaves some out. The sample lists 84,000 or so clones, 92% occurring once. The clonotype originates from a woman aged 55-75 years with active COVID-19. The V and J genes are TRBV4-1 and TRBJ2-7; tentative D call: TRBD1 (6 bases). Specimen: peripheral blood. The CDR3 sequence is CASSPGALGNEQYF. The DNA for the CDR3 is TGCGCCAGCAGCCCAGGGGCCCTCGGGAACGAGCAGTACTTC.